A selection of T cell receptor beta chains follows, all from one sample in a study of cytomegalovirus exposure and HLA in healthy donors. Clones were sequenced by immunoSEQ multiplex PCR, and TCRdb holds only the in-frame ones, with some missing. The sample gives approximately 270,000 clones, under 90% of which show up once; more than 0.3% is in the top ten. The sequenced sample was PBMCs. The receptors stem from a girl aged 2-10 years in good health and CMV-seronegative. The CDR3 runs from the conserved cysteine through the conserved F or W. The D gene is left open where the match is weak. Clone size is shown for a subset of rows, as once, few, many or a class of expanded clone.

clone size,V gene,J gene,D gene,CDR3 protein,CDR3 DNA
-,TRBV15,TRBJ1-2,-,CATSRDLTAPNYGYTF,TGTGCCACCAGCAGAGATCTAACAGCACCTAACTATGGCTACACCTTC
-,TRBV11-3,TRBJ2-6,-,CASRSITDSDSGANVLTF,TGTGCCAGCAGATCGATTACCGACAGCGACTCTGGGGCCAACGTCCTGACTTTC
once,TRBV5-1,TRBJ1-1,-,CASNWAGDTEAFF,TGCGCCAGCAACTGGGCAGGGGATACTGAAGCTTTCTTT
-,TRBV11-2,TRBJ2-7,TRBD2,CASSLTGGPYEQYF,TGTGCCAGCAGCTTAACGGGGGGACCCTACGAGCAGTACTTC
-,TRBV7-6,TRBJ2-5,-,CASSPYNYQETQYF,TGTGCCAGCAGCCCGTATAATTACCAAGAGACCCAGTACTTC
-,TRBV21-1,TRBJ1-5,-,CASTNALIPPAASILEHQPQHF,TGTGCCAGCACCAACGCCCTTATCCCCCCCGCCGCGTCCATACTAGAACATCAGCCCCAGCATTTT
-,TRBV27,TRBJ1-5,-,CASSFAGEGQPQHF,TGTGCCAGCAGTTTTGCAGGGGAAGGCCAGCCCCAGCATTTT
-,TRBV11-2,TRBJ1-5,-,CASSTDGQSAQHF,TGTGCCAGCAGCACAGACGGTCAATCAGCCCAGCATTTT
-,TRBV27,TRBJ2-7,-,CASKSGGAAYEQYF,TGTGCCAGCAAAAGTGGGGGCGCGGCCTACGAGCAGTACTTC
-,TRBV2,TRBJ1-1,-,CASIRMGAGTEAFF,TGTGCCAGCATCCGGATGGGGGCTGGGACTGAAGCTTTCTTT
-,TRBV21-1,TRBJ2-7,-,CASSTQTGLESSYEQYF,TGTGCCAGCAGCACACAGACGGGACTAGAGAGCTCCTACGAGCAGTACTTC
-,TRBV29-1,TRBJ1-5,TRBD1,CSVLVLDRSDQPQHF,TGCAGCGTTTTGGTTCTGGACAGGTCGGATCAGCCCCAGCATTTT
-,TRBV7-9,TRBJ1-1,-,CASSVGWGQRGETTEAFF,TGTGCCAGCAGCGTTGGTTGGGGACAACGGGGGGAGACCACTGAAGCTTTCTTT
-,TRBV28,TRBJ2-7,TRBD1,CASSSQTGPSYEQYF,TGTGCCAGCAGTTCCCAGACAGGGCCGTCCTACGAGCAGTACTTC
-,TRBV5-4,TRBJ1-6,TRBD1,CASSLAGTVSSPLHF,TGTGCCAGCAGCTTGGCCGGGACAGTTAGTTCACCCCTCCACTTT
-,TRBV2,TRBJ2-5,TRBD2,CARGLAGGGETQYF,TGTGCCAGGGGACTAGCGGGAGGTGGAGAGACCCAGTACTTC
-,TRBV2,TRBJ2-7,-,CASSETWYEQYF,TGTGCCAGCAGTGAAACATGGTACGAGCAGTACTTC
once,TRBV7-2,TRBJ2-5,TRBD2,CASSLTLLAEQETQYF,TGTGCCAGCAGCTTAACCTTACTAGCGGAGCAAGAGACCCAGTACTTC
-,TRBV4-2,TRBJ2-2,TRBD2,CASSQISSGMAGELFF,TGTGCCAGCAGCCAGATATCTAGCGGGATGGCCGGGGAGCTGTTTTTT
-,TRBV27,TRBJ2-3,-,CASSLWLANRPDTQYF,TGTGCCAGCAGTTTATGGCTAGCTAATCGCCCAGATACGCAGTATTTT
-,TRBV6-1,TRBJ1-4,TRBD1,CASSRDSATNEKLFF,TGTGCCAGCAGCCGGGACAGTGCAACTAATGAAAAACTGTTTTTT
-,TRBV28,TRBJ2-3,TRBD2,CASSPSGLGVTQYF,TGTGCCAGCAGTCCCTCGGGACTAGGAGTTACGCAGTATTTT
-,TRBV28,TRBJ1-1,TRBD1,CASRGYRGRGSTEAFF,TGTGCCAGCAGGGGCTACAGGGGAAGAGGGTCCACTGAAGCTTTCTTT
few,TRBV4-1,TRBJ2-7,TRBD1,CASSQHSSGTGSYEQYF,TGCGCCAGCAGCCAGCACTCCTCCGGGACAGGGTCCTACGAGCAGTACTTC
-,TRBV6-5,TRBJ1-5,TRBD1,CASSRDRRQPQHF,TGTGCCAGCAGTCGGGACAGGAGACAGCCCCAGCATTTT
-,TRBV5-4,TRBJ1-3,-,CASSLVPTTSGNTIYF,TGTGCCAGCAGCTTGGTCCCGACTACCTCTGGAAACACCATATATTTT
-,TRBV2,TRBJ2-3,-,CASSVGSSSTDTQYF,TGTGCCAGCAGTGTGGGCAGCTCTAGCACAGATACGCAGTATTTT
-,TRBV5-1,TRBJ1-1,-,CASSLEQNTEAFF,TGCGCCAGCAGCTTGGAGCAGAACACTGAAGCTTTCTTT
-,TRBV5-4,TRBJ2-3,TRBD1,CASSRRTGGGTDTQYF,TGTGCCAGCAGCCGAAGGACAGGGGGAGGCACAGATACGCAGTATTTT